The T cell receptor (beta chain) described here comes from a study of T cell responses to AZD1222 COVID-19 vaccine. General study results and limits: Repertoire samples came only from after the peak T cell response. Just 6 or 7 people given AZD1222 tested seropositive at baseline. It should be noted that donors were predominantly white British and more often female, and clonal diversity was possibly underestimated.

This clone was seen more than once but under ten times. What it binds is unknown. Repertoires were generated with immunoSEQ multiplex PCR, while TCRdb's copy carries only in-frame clones and drops some. The repertoire holds roughly 100,000 clones, with about nine tenths as singletons. Trimming shortened V by 6 bases and J by 0 bases, and 6 bases separated the two germline ends. The germline CDR1 and CDR2 sequences are SGHAT and FQNNGV. The CDR3 loop spans 13 amino acids. Specimen: peripheral blood, collected on day 0 of AZD1222 vaccination. The sequence derives from an adult in good health. The chain uses TRBV11-2 and TRBJ1-3; D gene uncertain. CDR3 residues: CASRSYSGNTIYF. CDR3 coding DNA: TGTGCCAGCAGATCATACTCTGGAAACACCATATATTTT.